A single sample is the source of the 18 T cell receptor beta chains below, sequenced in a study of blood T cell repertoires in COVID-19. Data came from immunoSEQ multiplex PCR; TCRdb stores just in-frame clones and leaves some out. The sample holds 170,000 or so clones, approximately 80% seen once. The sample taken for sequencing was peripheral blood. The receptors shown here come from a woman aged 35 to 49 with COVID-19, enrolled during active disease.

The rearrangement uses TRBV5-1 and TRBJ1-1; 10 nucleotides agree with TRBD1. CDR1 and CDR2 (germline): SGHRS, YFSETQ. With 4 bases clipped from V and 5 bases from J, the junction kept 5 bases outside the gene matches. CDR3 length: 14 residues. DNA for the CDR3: TGCGCCAGCAGCCCGGGACAGGGGAGGACTGAAGCTTTCTTT. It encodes CASSPGQGRTEAFF. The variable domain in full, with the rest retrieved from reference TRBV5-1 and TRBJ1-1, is KAGVTQTPRYLIKTRGQQVTLSCSPISGHRSVSWYQQTPGQGLQFLFEYFSETQRNKGNFPGRFSGRQFSNSRSEMNVSTLELGDSALYLCASSPGQGRTEAFFGQGTRLTVV.

The DNA for the CDR3 is TGCGCCAGCAGCTTAGGGGCACGGAGCACAGATACGCAGTATTTT. Its translation is CASSLGARSTDTQYF. The gene calls are TRBV5-1 and TRBJ2-3; a weak D match, TRBD1 (5 bases). This CDR3 is built from 15 residues. With 2 bases removed from V and 0 bases from J, the gap between germline ends came to 10 bases. Germline lookup yields CDR1 SGHRS and CDR2 YFSETQ.

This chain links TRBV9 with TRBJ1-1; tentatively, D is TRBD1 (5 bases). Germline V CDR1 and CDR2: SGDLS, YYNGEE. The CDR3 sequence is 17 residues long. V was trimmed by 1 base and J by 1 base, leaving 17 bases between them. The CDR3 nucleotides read TGTGCCAGCAGCGTATCAGGGAAGGGGCCGAGGAACACTGAAGCTTTCTTT. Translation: CASSVSGKGPRNTEAFF.

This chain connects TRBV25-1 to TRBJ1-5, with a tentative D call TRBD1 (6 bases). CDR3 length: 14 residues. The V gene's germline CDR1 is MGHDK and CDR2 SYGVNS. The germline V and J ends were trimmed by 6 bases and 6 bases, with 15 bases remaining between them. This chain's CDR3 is CASRATGLGQPQHF. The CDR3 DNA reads TGTGCCAGCAGGGCTACAGGGTTGGGTCAGCCCCAGCATTTT.

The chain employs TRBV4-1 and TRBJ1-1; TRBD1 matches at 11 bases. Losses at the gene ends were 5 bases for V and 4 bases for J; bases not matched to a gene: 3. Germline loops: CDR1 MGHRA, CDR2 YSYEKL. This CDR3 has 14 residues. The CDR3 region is CASSLGTGGTEAFF. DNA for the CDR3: TGCGCCAGCAGCTTGGGGACAGGGGGCACTGAAGCTTTCTTT.

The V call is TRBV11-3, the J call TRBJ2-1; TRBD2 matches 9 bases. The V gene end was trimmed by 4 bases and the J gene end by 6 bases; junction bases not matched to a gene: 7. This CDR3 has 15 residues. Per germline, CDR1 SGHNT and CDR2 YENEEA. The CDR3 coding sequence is TGTGCCAGCAGCTCCGTGCGGGAGGGCCGCAATGAGCAGTTCTTC. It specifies CASSSVREGRNEQFF.

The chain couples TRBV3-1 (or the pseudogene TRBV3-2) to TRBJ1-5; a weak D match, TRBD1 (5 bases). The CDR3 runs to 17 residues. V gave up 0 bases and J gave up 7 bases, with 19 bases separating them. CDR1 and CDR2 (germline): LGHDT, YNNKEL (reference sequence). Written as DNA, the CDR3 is TGTGCCAGCAGCCAAGATTTAGCCAGGGAAGGGGAACAGCCCCAGCATTTT. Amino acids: CASSQDLAREGEQPQHF.

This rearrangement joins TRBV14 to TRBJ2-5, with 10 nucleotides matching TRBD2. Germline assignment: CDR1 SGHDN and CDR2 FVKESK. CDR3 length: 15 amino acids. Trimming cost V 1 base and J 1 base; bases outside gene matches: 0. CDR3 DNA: TGTGCCAGCAGCCAAGCTAGCGGGGGCCAAGAGACCCAGTACTTC. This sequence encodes CASSQASGGQETQYF.

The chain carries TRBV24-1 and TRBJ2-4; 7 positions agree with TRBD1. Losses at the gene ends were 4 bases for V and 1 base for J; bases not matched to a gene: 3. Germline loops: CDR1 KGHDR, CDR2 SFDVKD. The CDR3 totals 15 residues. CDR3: CATSDQQGAKNIQYF. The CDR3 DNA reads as TGTGCCACCAGTGACCAACAGGGGGCCAAAAACATTCAGTACTTC.

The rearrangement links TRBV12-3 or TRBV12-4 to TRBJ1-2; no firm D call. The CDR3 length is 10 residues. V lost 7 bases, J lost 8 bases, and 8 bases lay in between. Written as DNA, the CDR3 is TGTGCCAGCATTCTAATAGGCTACACCTTC. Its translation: CASILIGYTF.

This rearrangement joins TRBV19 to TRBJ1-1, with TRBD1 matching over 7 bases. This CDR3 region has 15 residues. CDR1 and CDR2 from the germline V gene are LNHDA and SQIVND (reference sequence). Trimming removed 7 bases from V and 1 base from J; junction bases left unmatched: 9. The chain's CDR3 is CASTAMRTGNTEAFF. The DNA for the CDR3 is TGTGCCAGTACCGCGATGAGGACAGGGAACACTGAAGCTTTCTTT. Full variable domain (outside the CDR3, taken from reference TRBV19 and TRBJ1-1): DGGITQSPKYLFRKEGQNVTLSCEQNLNHDAMYWYRQDPGQGLRLIYYSQIVNDFQKGDIAEGYSVSREKKESFPLTVTSAQKNPTAFYLCASTAMRTGNTEAFFGQGTRLTVV.

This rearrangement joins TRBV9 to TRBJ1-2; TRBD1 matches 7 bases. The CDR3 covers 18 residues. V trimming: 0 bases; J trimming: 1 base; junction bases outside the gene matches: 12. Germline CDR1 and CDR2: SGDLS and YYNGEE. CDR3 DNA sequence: TGTGCCAGCAGCGTAGCTACCGTGTGGGCAGGGGGTAACTATGGCTACACCTTC. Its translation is CASSVATVWAGGNYGYTF.

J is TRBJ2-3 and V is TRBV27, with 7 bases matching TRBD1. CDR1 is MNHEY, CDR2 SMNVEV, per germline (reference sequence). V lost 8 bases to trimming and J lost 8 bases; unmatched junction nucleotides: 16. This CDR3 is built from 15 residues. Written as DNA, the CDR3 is TGTGCCAGCTCTCCCGCCGGGACAGCGGTATTTACGCAGTATTTT. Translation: CASSPAGTAVFTQYF.

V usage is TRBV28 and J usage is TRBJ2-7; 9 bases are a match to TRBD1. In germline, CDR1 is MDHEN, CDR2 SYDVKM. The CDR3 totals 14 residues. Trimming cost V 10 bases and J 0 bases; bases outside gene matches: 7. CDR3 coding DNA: TGTGCCACCAAGACAGGGGGGACCTCCTACGAGCAGTACTTC. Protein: CATKTGGTSYEQYF.

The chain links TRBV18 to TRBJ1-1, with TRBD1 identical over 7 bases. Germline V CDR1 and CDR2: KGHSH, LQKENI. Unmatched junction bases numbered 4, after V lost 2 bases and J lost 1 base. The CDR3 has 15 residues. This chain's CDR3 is CASSPGQAKNTEAFF. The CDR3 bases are TGTGCCAGCTCACCAGGACAGGCCAAGAACACTGAAGCTTTCTTT.

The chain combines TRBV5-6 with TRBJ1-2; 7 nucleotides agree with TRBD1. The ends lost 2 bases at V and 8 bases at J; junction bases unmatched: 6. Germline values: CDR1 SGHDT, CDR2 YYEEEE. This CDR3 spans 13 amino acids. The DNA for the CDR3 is TGTGCCAGCAGCTTCCGTACAGGGGAAGGCTACACCTTC. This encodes CASSFRTGEGYTF.

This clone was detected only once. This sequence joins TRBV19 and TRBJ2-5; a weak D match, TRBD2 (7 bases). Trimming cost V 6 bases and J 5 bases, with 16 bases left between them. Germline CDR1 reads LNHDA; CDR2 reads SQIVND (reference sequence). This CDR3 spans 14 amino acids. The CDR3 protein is CASRGEGGAETQYF. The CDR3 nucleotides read TGTGCCAGTAGGGGTGAAGGGGGGGCCGAGACCCAGTACTTC.

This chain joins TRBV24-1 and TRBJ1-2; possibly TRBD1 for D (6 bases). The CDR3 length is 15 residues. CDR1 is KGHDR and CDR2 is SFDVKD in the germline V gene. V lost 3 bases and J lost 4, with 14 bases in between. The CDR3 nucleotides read TGTGCCACCAGTGATCGCCGGGACACCTTCTATGGCTACACCTTC. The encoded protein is CATSDRRDTFYGYTF.